These 14 T cell receptor beta chains were all obtained from the same sample, sequenced in a study of a mutant IDH1 vaccine in newly diagnosed glioma. Time point: week 47, end of study. Each vaccine dose was 300 ug of mutant IDH1 20-mer peptide, with topical imiquimod. Data came from immunoSEQ multiplex PCR; TCRdb stores just in-frame clones and leaves some out. The sample carries 60,000 to 65,000 clones, roughly 80% recorded once. No cognate antigen is known for these TCRs. Sequencing was performed on PBMCs, taken from a glioma patient whose treatment included an IDH1 peptide vaccine. These TCRs come from a man aged 30 to 45 with glioma.

J is TRBJ2-1 and V is TRBV4-1; 8 bases match TRBD2. The germline CDR1 and CDR2 sequences are MGHRA and YSYEKL. The CDR3 totals 15 residues. With V trimmed by 4 bases and J by 3 bases, 5 bases remained unmatched. The CDR3 loop reads CASSRAGVIYNEQFF. For the CDR3, the DNA is TGCGCCAGCAGCCGAGCGGGGGTGATCTACAATGAGCAGTTCTTC.

The chain combines TRBV11-2 with TRBJ1-1, with 9 nucleotides matching TRBD1. This CDR3 is 15 amino acids long. CDR1 and CDR2 (germline): SGHAT, FQNNGV. Unmatched junction bases numbered 4, after V lost 3 bases and J lost 2 bases. This CDR3 reads CASSLTGGGNTEAFF. The DNA of the CDR3 is TGTGCCAGCAGCTTGACAGGGGGAGGAAACACTGAAGCTTTCTTT.

This chain uses TRBV6-6 with TRBJ1-4; maybe TRBD1 (5 bases). Germline V gene data show CDR1 as MNHNY and CDR2 as SVGAGI (reference sequence). V lost 0 bases to trimming and J lost 7 bases, with 12 bases between them. The CDR3 has 15 amino acids. The CDR3 is CASSYSRGTSEKLFF. DNA for the CDR3: TGTGCCAGCAGTTACTCGAGAGGGACGAGTGAAAAACTGTTTTTT.

The genes are TRBV18 and TRBJ2-5; D is tentatively TRBD1 or TRBD2 (5 bases each). V was shortened by 0 bases and J by 0 bases, with 11 bases between the two germline ends. The germline V gene encodes CDR1 KGHSH and CDR2 LQKENI. The CDR3 has 16 amino acids. CDR3 DNA: TGTGCCAGCTCACCACCCGGGACGACGTACCAAGAGACCCAGTACTTC. Translating gives CASSPPGTTYQETQYF.

The chain carries TRBV15 and TRBJ2-3, with a possible D match to TRBD2 (7 bases). The V and J ends lost 0 bases and 3 bases respectively, with 13 bases between them. Germline CDR1 and CDR2: LNHNV and YYDKDF (reference sequence). The CDR3 totals 16 residues. The CDR3 sequence: CATSRDRAGATDTQYF. The CDR3 DNA sequence: TGTGCCACCAGCAGAGATCGGGCGGGGGCTACAGATACGCAGTATTTT.

The chain recombines TRBV27 with TRBJ1-3, with D unresolved. This CDR3 contains 13 residues. V was shortened by 5 bases and J by 5 bases, with 10 bases between the two germline ends. Germline CDR1 MNHEY, CDR2 SMNVEV (reference sequence). CDR3 amino acids: CASSPLPRNTIYF. In DNA, the CDR3 is TGTGCCAGCAGTCCTCTACCCCGAAACACCATATATTTT.

The chain carries TRBV5-5 and TRBJ2-7; possibly TRBD1 for D (6 bases). Deletions cut 3 bases from V and 4 bases from J, with 20 bases between. Looked up from germline, CDR1 is SGHKS and CDR2 is YYEKEE (reference sequence). CDR3 length: 16 amino acids. The CDR3 DNA sequence: TGTGCCAGCAGCTCCAGGGGCGGGTCGCCGAGGTACGAGCAGTACTTC. Its translation: CASSSRGGSPRYEQYF.

V gene TRBV5-5 combines with J gene TRBJ1-2, with D possibly matching TRBD1 (5 bases). The CDR3 is 13 amino acids. Per germline, CDR1 SGHKS and CDR2 YYEKEE (reference sequence). V was trimmed by 1 base and J by 4 bases, leaving 8 bases between them. In DNA, the CDR3 is TGTGCCAGCAGCTTGAAGGGGAGCTATGGCTACACCTTC. It specifies CASSLKGSYGYTF.

V is TRBV9 and J is TRBJ2-2, with a possible D match to TRBD2 (6 bases). Per the germline V gene, CDR1 is SGDLS and CDR2 is YYNGEE. The CDR3 sequence is 15 residues long. Trimming left V 0 bases short and J 8 bases short, with 14 bases between. CDR3 nucleotides: TGTGCCAGCAGCGTAGGGATCGGGACTTCTGGGGAGCTGTTTTTT. Its protein product is CASSVGIGTSGELFF.

This chain links TRBV11-2 with TRBJ2-6; no clear D. The length of the CDR3 is 14 residues. The V gene lost 5 bases and the J gene lost 4 bases, with 9 bases spanning the gap. In germline, CDR1 is SGHAT, CDR2 FQNNGV. The CDR3 sequence is CASSQFGGANVLTF. The DNA of the CDR3 is TGTGCCAGCAGCCAATTCGGAGGGGCCAACGTCCTGACTTTC.

This clone appeared a single time. The chain employs TRBV15 and TRBJ2-6; D gene ambiguous. V was trimmed by 0 bases and J by 0 bases, leaving 9 bases between them. The germline gives CDR1 LNHNV, CDR2 YYDKDF (reference sequence). The CDR3 runs 17 residues. The CDR3 DNA sequence: TGTGCCACCAGCAGAGATTCCTCCAGCTCTGGGGCCAACGTCCTGACTTTC. It codes for CATSRDSSSSGANVLTF.

This chain uses TRBV6-1 with TRBJ2-7, with TRBD1 as a possible D gene (6 bases). The CDR3 spans 11 residues. Germline V CDR1 and CDR2: MNHNS, SASEGT. Trimming shortened V by 8 bases and J by 3 bases, and 8 bases separated the two germline ends. The CDR3 sequence is CASAGVYEQYF. The CDR3 nucleotides are TGTGCCAGCGCAGGGGTCTACGAGCAGTACTTC.

The chain has TRBV28 and TRBJ1-1, with D perhaps TRBD1 (5 bases). Germline CDR1 reads MDHEN; CDR2 reads SYDVKM. The CDR3 consists of 14 residues. The V and J ends lost 5 bases and 3 bases respectively, with 13 bases between them. The CDR3 is CASSRTLLDTEAFF. The CDR3 DNA is TGTGCCAGCAGTAGGACACTACTGGACACTGAAGCTTTCTTT.

V is TRBV13 and J is TRBJ1-6; D remains unclear. The CDR3 loop spans 13 amino acids. The germline V and J ends were trimmed by 4 bases and 7 bases, with 8 bases remaining between them. The germline CDR1 and CDR2 sequences are PRHDT and FYEKMQ (reference sequence). In nucleotides, the CDR3 is TGTGCCAGCAGCTCCTCCATAAATTCACCCCTCCACTTT. Amino acid sequence: CASSSSINSPLHF.